The clone carrying this TCR beta chain has only a few counts. Its antigen is still unknown. This entry is derived from a study of a mutant IDH1 vaccine in newly diagnosed glioma. As for the study in general: In some groups vaccination began 4-6 weeks post-radiotherapy; others received it with temozolomide.

Profiled with immunoSEQ multiplex PCR; TCRdb holds only in-frame clones, not every one. The sample comprises approximately 39,000 clones, 81% of which are singletons, and around 10% rests with the top ten. The time point was: week 5, during vaccination. What each vaccine dose contained was 300 ug of mutant IDH1 20-mer peptide, accompanied by topical imiquimod. Germline CDR1 LNHDA, CDR2 SQIVND (reference sequence). V dropped 10 bases and J dropped 4 bases, with 16 bases sitting between them. This CDR3 comprises 13 residues. This specimen consisted of PBMCs, obtained from a glioma patient whose treatment included an IDH1 peptide vaccine. The rearrangement links TRBV19 to TRBJ1-1; no firm D call. The TCR sequence derives from a man in his forties or fifties with glioma. The CDR3 DNA reads as TGTGCCACTAGCTGGACGGGCGGCACTGAAGCTTTCTTT. Its protein product is CATSWTGGTEAFF.